This T cell receptor (beta chain) is from a study of blood T cells in healthy people across ages. This CDR3 is built from 14 residues. Germline CDR1 reads MGHRA; CDR2 reads YSYEKL. V lost 5 bases to trimming and J lost 1 base, with 10 bases between them. The study drew donors from healthy Caucasian individuals in Russia aged 6 to 90. It was with a sample-barcoded 5' primer and a J-beta primer mix that a second PCR of about 7 to 12 cycles was run. TCRdb ran MiXCR on the 5' RACE reads and lists one entry per CDR3 protein. The sample has 1,500,000 or so distinct CDR3 sequences; 40% to 45% are singletons. This clonotype has at least ten counts.

The TCR originated in a woman younger than 35 in good health. J is TRBJ2-3 and V is TRBV4-1, with a tentative D call TRBD1 (6 bases). Sequencing was performed on blood. The CDR3 DNA reads TGCGCCAGCAGCACCGGGACACGCACAGATACGCAGTATTTT. This codes for CASSTGTRTDTQYF.